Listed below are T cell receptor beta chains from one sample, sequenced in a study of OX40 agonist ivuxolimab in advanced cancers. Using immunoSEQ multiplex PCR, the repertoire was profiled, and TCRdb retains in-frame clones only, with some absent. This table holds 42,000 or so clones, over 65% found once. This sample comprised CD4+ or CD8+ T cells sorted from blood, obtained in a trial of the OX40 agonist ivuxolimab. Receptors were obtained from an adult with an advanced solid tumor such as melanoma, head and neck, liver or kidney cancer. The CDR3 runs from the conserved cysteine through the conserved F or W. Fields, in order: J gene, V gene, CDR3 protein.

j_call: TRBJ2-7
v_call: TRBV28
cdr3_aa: CVSSLLTGSFYEQYF

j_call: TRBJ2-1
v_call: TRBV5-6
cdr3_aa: CATGEGAPTYNEQFF

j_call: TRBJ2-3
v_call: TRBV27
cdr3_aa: CAARGGLVDTDTQYF

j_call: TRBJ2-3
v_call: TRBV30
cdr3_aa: CAWSVGGGADTQYF

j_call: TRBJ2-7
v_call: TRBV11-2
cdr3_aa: CASSFRGSEQYF

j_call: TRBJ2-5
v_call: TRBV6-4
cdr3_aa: CASSDGKETQYF

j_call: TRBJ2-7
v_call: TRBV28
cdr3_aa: CASSPTGNEQYF

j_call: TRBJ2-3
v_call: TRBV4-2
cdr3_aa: CASSQVAGGTDTQYF

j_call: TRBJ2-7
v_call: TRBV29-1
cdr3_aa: CSVEDARNPLEQYF

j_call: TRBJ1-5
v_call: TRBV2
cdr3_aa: CASRDSGQPQHF

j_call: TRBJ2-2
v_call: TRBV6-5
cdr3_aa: CASSFRLAGELFF

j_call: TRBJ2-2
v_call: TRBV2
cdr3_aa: CASSERLAANTGELFF

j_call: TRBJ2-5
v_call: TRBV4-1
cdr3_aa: CASSHWMSEKTQYF

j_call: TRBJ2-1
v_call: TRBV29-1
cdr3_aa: CSADIIRGNEQFF

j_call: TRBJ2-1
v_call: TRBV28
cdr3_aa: CAPNEQFF

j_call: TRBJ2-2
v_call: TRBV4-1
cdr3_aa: CASSLSGGAGELFF

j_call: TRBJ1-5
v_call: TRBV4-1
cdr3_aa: CASSQEPGENQPQHF

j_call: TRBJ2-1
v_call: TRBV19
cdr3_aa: CASTYYRPGLASSYNEQFF

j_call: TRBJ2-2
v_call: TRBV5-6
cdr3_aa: CASSFGTGIGELFF

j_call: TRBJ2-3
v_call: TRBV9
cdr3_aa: CASSNPGTSYADTQYF

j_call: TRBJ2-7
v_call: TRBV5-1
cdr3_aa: CASSLVAGYEQYF

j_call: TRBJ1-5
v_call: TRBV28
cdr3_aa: CASSRTETNQPQHF

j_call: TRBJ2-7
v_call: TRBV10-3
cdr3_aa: CAISDPDRVAYEQYF

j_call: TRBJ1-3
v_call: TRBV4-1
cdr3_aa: CASSQALRNTIYF

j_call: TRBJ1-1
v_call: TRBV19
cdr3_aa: CASAAGETEAFF

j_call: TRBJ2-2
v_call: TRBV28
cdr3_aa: CASSLGLAGPTGELFF

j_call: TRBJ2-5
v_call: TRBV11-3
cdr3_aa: CASSSLDREETQYF

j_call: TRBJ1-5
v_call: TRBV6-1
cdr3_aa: CASSELGQPQHF

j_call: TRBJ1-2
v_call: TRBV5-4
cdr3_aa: CASSLVNSPLYGYTF

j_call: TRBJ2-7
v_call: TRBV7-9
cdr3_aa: CASSPQTGDEQYF

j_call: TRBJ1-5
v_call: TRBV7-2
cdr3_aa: CASSSGTDLPQHF

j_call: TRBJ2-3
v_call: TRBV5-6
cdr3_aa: CASSLVSLLDTDTQYF

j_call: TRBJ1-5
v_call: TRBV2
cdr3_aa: CASGAGAAYKPQHF

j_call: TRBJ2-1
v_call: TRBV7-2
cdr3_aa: CASSPSPNEQFF

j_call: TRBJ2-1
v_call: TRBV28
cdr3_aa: CASSLPPANEQFF

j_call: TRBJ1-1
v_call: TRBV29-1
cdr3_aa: CSALTVNTEAFF

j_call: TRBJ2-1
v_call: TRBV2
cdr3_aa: CASREGVRPSSYNEQFF

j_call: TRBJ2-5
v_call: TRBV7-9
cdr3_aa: CASSFFGEGEETQYF

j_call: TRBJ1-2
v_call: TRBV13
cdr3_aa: CASSFSDRFYGYTF

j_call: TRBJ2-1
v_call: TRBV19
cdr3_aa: CASSRVGDYLGDEQFF

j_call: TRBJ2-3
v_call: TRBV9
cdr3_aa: CASSVSGGDTDTQYF

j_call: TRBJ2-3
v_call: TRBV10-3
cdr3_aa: CAISESWTTLADTQYF

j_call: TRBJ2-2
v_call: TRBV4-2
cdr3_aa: CASSGTPPFTGELFF